This TCR beta chain was observed in a study of blood T cell repertoires in COVID-19. Study details: Sites across the United States, Italy and Spain contributed samples from acute and convalescent COVID-19. The analysed material was cDNA or gDNA that came from T cells, B-cell-depleted T cells, or PBMCs.

Per germline, CDR1 SGHRS and CDR2 YFSETQ. Trimming left V 0 bases short and J 7 bases short, with 14 bases between. The CDR3 covers 16 residues. The authors' processing: Nucleated cell counts were estimated from reference gene primer amplification. Profiling relied on immunoSEQ multiplex PCR, and the TCRdb table lists in-frame clones only, not all of them. V and J calls and clone size are as listed in that table; D and trimming were resolved from the DNA. The profile covers fewer than 300,000 clones, with under 90% appearing a single time and roughly 3% taken by the ten largest. Sample: peripheral blood. The rearrangement links TRBV5-1 to TRBJ1-6, with D perhaps TRBD1 (5 bases). The receptor was derived from a woman under 30 with acute or convalescent COVID-19. The CDR3 DNA reads as TGCGCCAGCAGCTTGGCCGTAGGACAAGGGAATTCACCCCTCCACTTT. Translated, it gives CASSLAVGQGNSPLHF.